This T cell receptor (beta chain) was observed in a study of cytomegalovirus exposure and HLA in healthy donors. Whole-study findings and limits: A few chains tied to CMV proved CMV antigen-specific in vitro. In a later analysis, HLA-associated TCR beta chains were more clonally expanded than equally common others. Associated with cytomegalovirus, according to the listing, were 150 to 200 TCR beta chains.

Primers: 60 Vbeta forward and 13 Jbeta reverse. Some clones are missing from TCRdb's copy, which holds only in-frame ones; the method was immunoSEQ multiplex PCR. The sample includes more than 95,000 clones, approximately 64% seen only once; the top ten take 3.2%. As to this clone: Its target is not known.

The CDR3 is 15 amino acids. Germline values: CDR1 SEHNR, CDR2 FQNEAQ (reference sequence). The V and J ends lost 2 bases and 5 bases, in that order; junction bases with no gene match: 4. The clonotype comes from a man aged 55 to 70 in good health and CMV-seronegative. V usage is TRBV7-9 and J usage is TRBJ2-1; 9 bases are a match to TRBD2. Sequencing was done on a sample of PBMCs. CDR3 sequence reads: CASSLLAGTNNEQFF. Written as DNA, the CDR3 is TGTGCCAGCAGCTTACTAGCGGGAACCAACAATGAGCAGTTCTTC. Full variable domain (remainder filled in from reference TRBV7-9 and TRBJ2-1): DTGVSQNPRHKITKRGQNVTFRCDPISEHNRLYWYRQTLGQGPEFLTYFQNEAQLEKSRLLSDRFSAERPKGSFSTLEIQRTEQGDSAMYLCASSLLAGTNNEQFFGPGTRLTVL.